This T cell receptor (beta chain) was sequenced for a study of PD-1 blockade in classical Hodgkin lymphoma. Study-wide background: Administration of nivolumab to patients was at 3 mg/kg intravenously every 2 weeks. Overall study findings and caveats: Baseline diversity in complete responders resembled that of newly diagnosed patients.

Using immunoSEQ multiplex PCR, the repertoire was profiled, and TCRdb retains in-frame clones only, with some absent. The table has about 27,000 clones, about 78% seen once. As regards this clone: The antigen is unknown.

This CDR3 region has 15 residues. In germline, CDR1 is MNHNS, CDR2 SASEGT. V lost 6 bases and J 9 bases, leaving 23 bases between the germline ends. After autologous stem cell transplantation all patients relapsed, and prior brentuximab vedotin exposure differed between cohorts. Responses achieved at best were complete response, partial response or progressive disease. The source is a human donor with classical Hodgkin lymphoma. This rearrangement joins TRBV6-1 to TRBJ2-5, with a possible D match to TRBD2 (6 bases). Sequencing was performed on peripheral blood mononuclear cells (PBMCs), taken before the second cycle of nivolumab. This chain's CDR3 is CASSPLVDGGGSQYF. The DNA for the CDR3 is TGTGCCAGCAGCCCCCTCGTGGACGGGGGAGGCTCCCAGTACTTC.